This record concerns one TCR beta chain sequence. Its antigen is still unknown. No much larger clone is present one base from it, and per-base qualities are unavailable. The CDR3 measures 16 amino acids from cysteine to phenylalanine. Just the 48-base CDR3 DNA is kept, in frame starting at base 1. As encoded in the germline V gene, CDR1 is SGHTA while CDR2 is FQGNSA. Deletion took 3 bases off V and 2 bases off J, with a span of 16 bases between the germline ends. This entry comes from a study of long-term antiretroviral therapy in people with HIV (dated by TCRdb to the early 2020s). Study-wide context: The earliest samples were collected roughly a decade before the 2015 WHO recommendation for immediate ART, at a time when ART was usually postponed until CD4 counts fell. A retrospective serial study tested whether changes in peripheral blood TRB repertoire composition and diversity were associated with ART initiation and durable HIV suppression. A total of 192 cryopreserved PBMC samples were contributed to the cohort by 30 adults with confirmed HIV infection, with samples collected serially over a mean of approximately six years (range 1-12). Of the roughly 30 participants with HIV, ten to eleven were female. No cross-contamination during QIAcube processing turned up in test extractions that ran a monoclonal T-cell line alongside more than 30 polyclonal samples.

Participants were included only if at least one PBMC sample before ART initiation and at least two post-ART samples were available. Every participant with HIV received treatment in the United States of America. Before DNA extraction, cryopreserved samples containing about 0.9-10 million PBMC were thawed and washed. At the time of the earliest PBMC sample, participants with HIV were aged between roughly 23 and 60 years. Each participant contributed PBMC samples from 1-4 timepoints before ART initiation and 2-8 timepoints after ART initiation, with a median of 7 samples. For every participant, serial HIV viral load, CD4+ T-cell count, ART history and demographic data were obtained. Genomic DNA was extracted from unsorted PBMC with a Qiagen kit on a QIAcube, with processing performed in batches of 12 samples. Sequencing of the TRB variable region was done with the immunoSEQ hsTCRB v3.0 assay at survey level resolution. TRB sequencing targeted a depth of roughly 35,000-50,000 T-cell genomes per sample. Pooled TRB libraries were sequenced on an Illumina MiSeq with a v3 150-cycle kit. The study's own analysis went as follows. Repertoire analysis was run in R within a reproducible Nextflow workflow that covered QC, data transformation and analysis. LymphoSeq2, an R package for exploring AIRR-Seq data, was used to implement the custom analyses. Several samples yielding fewer than 5000 total TRB sequences were excluded, leaving 188 analyzed HIV repertoires. Among the roughly 180 retained HIV repertoires, some 59 were collected before ART initiation and 120 to 140 after ART initiation. Each repertoire was downsampled to 5000 TRB nucleotide sequences, and summary statistics were averaged across 100 downsampling iterations. Only TRB sequences with CDR3 regions of at least seven amino acids were retained for analysis. Two measures captured diversity: a Shannon entropy-derived clonality score and the Gini coefficient. In repertoire networks, the top 5000 CDR3 amino acid sequences were linked whenever an edit distance of one separated two sequences. Antigen specificity groups and MHC restriction were predicted for TRB CDR3 amino acid sequences with GLIPH2. To flag known associations with CMV, EBV, HIV or tissue antigens, CDR3 amino acid sequences were compared against VDJdb and McPAS-TCR. Pre-ART, post-ART and control groups were compared with Wilcoxon signed-rank tests and Holm-Bonferroni correction. TCRdb retrieved this table from immuneACCESS and kept in-frame rearrangements only. Not all clones are present; in checked studies, unresolved V genes account for under half, and no reason is known for the remainder. That table furnishes V, J and clone size, whereas the DNA furnished D and trimming. The sample profile shows fewer than 55,000 clones; about 96% of them were found once. Of the sample, 2.7% is held by the ten largest clones.

Overall study results and their limits: At every time point, the repertoire was dominated by expanded TRB clones first identified before ART initiation, although this dominance fluctuated and, in many PLHIV, declined after ART. The samples span the years 2004 to 2017, and the ART regimens used at that time may not be as effective as current regimens. No data were available on ART adherence, viral resistance or therapy changes, limiting inferences about post-ART repertoire changes. Starting ART was linked to a significant rise in TRB diversity, yet even with long-term ART the diversity remained significantly lower than in transplant donor controls. Because cell numbers in pre-ART samples were limited, unsorted PBMC were profiled instead of sorted CD4+ and CD8+ T cells. Owing to limited PBMC availability, only the TCR beta chain was sequenced, without alpha chain pairing. CDR3 length ranges in HIV repertoires were narrower than in controls, and network structure suggested an antigen-experienced repertoire with only a slight naive shift after ART.

The receptor was isolated from a woman aged 45-65 years with HIV. The starting material was unsorted PBMCs, obtained 3.7 years after starting antiretroviral therapy. The V and J segments used are TRBV7-2 and TRBJ2-5; a confident D gene designation cannot be given. The nucleotide sequence is given as TGTGCCAGCAGCTTTATGCCCCAATCCGGACAAGAGACCCAGTACTTC. It is translated as CASSFMPQSGQETQYF.